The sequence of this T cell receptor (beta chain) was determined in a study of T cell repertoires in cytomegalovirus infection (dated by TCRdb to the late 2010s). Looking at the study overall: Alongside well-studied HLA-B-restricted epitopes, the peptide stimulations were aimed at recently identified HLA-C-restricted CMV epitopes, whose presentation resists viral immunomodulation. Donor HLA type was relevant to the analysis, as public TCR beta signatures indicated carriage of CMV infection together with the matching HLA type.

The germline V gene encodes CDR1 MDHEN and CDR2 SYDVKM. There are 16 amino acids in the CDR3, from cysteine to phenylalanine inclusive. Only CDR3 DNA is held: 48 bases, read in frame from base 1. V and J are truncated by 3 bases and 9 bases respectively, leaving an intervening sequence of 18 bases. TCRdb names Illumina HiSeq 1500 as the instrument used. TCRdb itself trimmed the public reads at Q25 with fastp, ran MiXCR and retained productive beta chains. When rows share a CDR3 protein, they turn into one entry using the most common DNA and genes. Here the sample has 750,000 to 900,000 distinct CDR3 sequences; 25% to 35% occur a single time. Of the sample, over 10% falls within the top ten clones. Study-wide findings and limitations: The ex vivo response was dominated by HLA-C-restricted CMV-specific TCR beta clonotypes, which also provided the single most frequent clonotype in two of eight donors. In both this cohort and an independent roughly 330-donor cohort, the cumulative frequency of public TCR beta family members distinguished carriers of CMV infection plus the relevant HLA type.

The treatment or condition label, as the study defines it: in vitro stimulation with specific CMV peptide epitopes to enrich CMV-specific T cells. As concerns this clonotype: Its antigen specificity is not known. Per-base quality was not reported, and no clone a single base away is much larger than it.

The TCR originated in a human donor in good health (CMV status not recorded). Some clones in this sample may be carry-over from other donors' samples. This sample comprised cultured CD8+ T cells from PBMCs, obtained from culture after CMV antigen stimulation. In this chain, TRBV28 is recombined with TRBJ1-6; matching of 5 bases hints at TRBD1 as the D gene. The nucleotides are TGTGCCAGCAGTTTTTATCGGGACCCAGCCTCTTCACCCCTCCACTTT. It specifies CASSFYRDPASSPLHF.